The 32 T cell receptor beta chains below were found in one sample sequenced in a study of cytomegalovirus exposure and HLA in healthy donors. Primers for the PCR totalled 60 Vbeta and 13 Jbeta. Measured with immunoSEQ multiplex PCR; TCRdb has only the in-frame clones, and not every one. The profile shows roughly 120,000 clones, 80% of them singletons. The specimen was PBMCs. The origin of the receptors is a male donor in good health and CMV-seronegative.

This chain uses TRBV4-3 with TRBJ1-4, with TRBD1 as a possible D gene (6 bases). The length of the CDR3 is 15 residues. The V gene's germline CDR1 is LGHNA and CDR2 YSLEER. V dropped 4 bases and J dropped 5 bases, with 14 bases sitting between them. For the CDR3, the DNA is TGCGCCAGCAGCCCACAGGGACACGTAAATGAAAAACTGTTTTTT. Its translation is CASSPQGHVNEKLFF.

The gene calls are TRBV2 and TRBJ2-6, with 8 positions matching TRBD1. CDR1 is SNHLY, CDR2 FYNNEI, per germline. The CDR3 is made up of 12 amino acids. J lost 9 bases, V lost 6 bases, and 1 base had no gene match. The CDR3 reads CASRDRDNVLTF. CDR3 sequence (DNA): TGTGCCAGCAGGGACAGGGACAACGTCCTGACTTTC. The full variable domain, rest sourced from reference TRBV2 and TRBJ2-6, is EPEVTQTPSHQVTQMGQEVILRCVPISNHLYFYWYRQILGQKVEFLVSFYNNEISEKSEIFDDQFSVERPDGSNFTLKIRSTKLEDSAMYFCASRDRDNVLTFGAGSRLTVL.

This chain uses TRBV4-1 with TRBJ1-3, with D uncertain. The V end was cut by 4 bases, the J end by 4 bases, with 14 bases between. Germline V CDR1 and CDR2: MGHRA, YSYEKL. The CDR3 is 15 amino acids. The CDR3 bases are TGCGCCAGCAGCCCGATGCGGGGAACCGGAAACACCATATATTTT. It is translated as CASSPMRGTGNTIYF.

The rearrangement joins TRBV15 to TRBJ2-1; D is perhaps TRBD2 (6 bases). The V gene lost 0 bases and the J gene lost 9 bases, with 18 bases spanning the gap. Germline V gene data show CDR1 as LNHNV and CDR2 as YYDKDF (reference sequence). The CDR3 loop spans 16 amino acids. The CDR3 is CATSRDRGRVGGEQFF. In DNA, the CDR3 is TGTGCCACCAGCAGAGATCGTGGAAGGGTGGGGGGTGAGCAGTTCTTC.

The chain is built from TRBV10-3 and TRBJ2-7; TRBD2 agrees at 8 bases. Trimming cost V 3 bases and J 7 bases; bases outside gene matches: 14. Germline CDR1 is ENHRY and CDR2 is SYGVKD. CDR3 length equals 16 residues. This CDR3 is CAISDPGLVTSWEQYF. The CDR3 bases are TGTGCCATCAGTGACCCGGGACTAGTGACGAGTTGGGAGCAGTACTTC.

V and J are TRBV6-5 and TRBJ2-2; D may be TRBD1 (6 bases). The CDR3 spans 14 residues. The germline V gene has CDR1 MNHEY and CDR2 SVGAGI. The germline V and J ends were trimmed by 8 bases and 6 bases, with 16 bases remaining between them. CDR3 loop: CASQTGTKAGELFF. The DNA for the CDR3 is TGTGCCAGCCAAACAGGGACGAAGGCCGGGGAGCTGTTTTTT.

The chain combines TRBV5-6 with TRBJ2-2, with D perhaps TRBD2 (7 bases). Per the germline V gene, CDR1 is SGHDT and CDR2 is YYEEEE. V gave up 4 bases and J gave up 4 bases, with 17 bases separating them. CDR3 length: 16 amino acids. CDR3: CASSHRGAVSTGELFF. CDR3 in DNA: TGTGCCAGCAGCCATCGGGGGGCAGTGAGCACCGGGGAGCTGTTTTTT.

The chain combines TRBV7-9 with TRBJ1-4; 9 bases match TRBD1. This CDR3 contains 15 residues. Germline trimming cut 5 bases from V and 5 bases from J; bases unmatched to any gene: 6. Germline CDR1 is SEHNR and CDR2 is FQNEAQ (reference sequence). CDR3 region: CASSAGTGINEKLFF. The CDR3 nucleotides are TGTGCCAGCAGCGCTGGGACAGGGATCAATGAAAAACTGTTTTTT.

The rearrangement uses TRBV19 and TRBJ1-2; D is undetermined. There are 13 residues in the CDR3. The V gene's germline CDR1 is LNHDA and CDR2 SQIVND (reference sequence). Trimming took off 7 bases at V and 2 bases at J, with 11 bases between the two ends. CDR3 DNA sequence: TGTGCCAGTACCCTAGCGGGGAACTATGGCTACACCTTC. Encoded protein: CASTLAGNYGYTF. Filled out from reference TRBV19 and TRBJ1-2, the complete variable domain reads DGGITQSPKYLFRKEGQNVTLSCEQNLNHDAMYWYRQDPGQGLRLIYYSQIVNDFQKGDIAEGYSVSREKKESFPLTVTSAQKNPTAFYLCASTLAGNYGYTFGSGTRLTVV.

The chain combines TRBV5-5 with TRBJ1-2, with TRBD1 matching 8 bases. Germline values: CDR1 SGHKS, CDR2 YYEKEE (reference sequence). The V and J ends lost 4 bases and 6 bases, in that order; junction bases with no gene match: 17. The CDR3 is 17 residues long. CDR3 region: CASSGGTGGLLFDGYTF. The DNA of the CDR3 is TGTGCCAGCAGCGGGGGGACAGGTGGACTCCTATTCGATGGCTACACCTTC.

This chain joins TRBV5-5 and TRBJ2-2; 12 positions agree with TRBD2. The CDR3 runs to 16 residues. CDR1 is SGHKS, CDR2 YYEKEE, per germline (reference sequence). Trimming cost V 4 bases and J 1 base; bases outside gene matches: 2. CDR3 in amino acids: CASSPGLAGNTGELFF. The CDR3 region has the DNA TGTGCCAGCAGCCCGGGACTAGCGGGGAACACCGGGGAGCTGTTTTTT.

CDR3 amino acids: CASSLSWGEETQYF. The CDR3 bases are TGTGCCAGCAGTTTATCGTGGGGGGAAGAGACCCAGTACTTC. The chain links TRBV27 to TRBJ2-5, with D maybe TRBD2 (6 bases). The CDR3 is 14 amino acids. Germline V lookup: CDR1 MNHEY, CDR2 SMNVEV (reference sequence). V lost 0 bases and J 3 bases, leaving 8 bases between the germline ends.

Worth noting for this clone: This sample also contains other DNA sequences that code for the same CDR3. The chain employs TRBV9 and TRBJ2-7; TRBD1 matches 8 bases. V trimming: 0 bases; J trimming: 0 bases; junction bases outside the gene matches: 2. The CDR3 spans 15 residues. The V gene's germline CDR1 is SGDLS and CDR2 YYNGEE. The CDR3 bases are TGTGCCAGCAGCGTAGGGACAGGGAGCTCCTACGAGCAGTACTTC. This encodes CASSVGTGSSYEQYF.

V is TRBV2 and J is TRBJ1-2, with 8 positions matching TRBD1. J gave up 6 bases and V 6 bases, and 3 bases lay outside the gene matches. The CDR3 spans 12 residues. In germline, CDR1 is SNHLY, CDR2 FYNNEI. The CDR3 here is CASRGTGHGYTF. The CDR3 nucleotides read TGTGCCAGCAGGGGGACAGGCCATGGCTACACCTTC.

The chain recombines TRBV5-1 with TRBJ2-7; D not certain. Germline CDR1 SGHRS, CDR2 YFSETQ. There are 13 residues in the CDR3. V gave up 0 bases and J gave up 3 bases, with 7 bases separating them. The CDR3 region is CASSLVQDYEQYF. The CDR3 coding sequence is TGCGCCAGCAGCTTGGTCCAGGACTACGAGCAGTACTTC. Variable domain in full (rest from reference TRBV5-1 and TRBJ2-7): KAGVTQTPRYLIKTRGQQVTLSCSPISGHRSVSWYQQTPGQGLQFLFEYFSETQRNKGNFPGRFSGRQFSNSRSEMNVSTLELGDSALYLCASSLVQDYEQYFGPGTRLTVT.

The V call is TRBV7-3, the J call TRBJ2-3, with TRBD1 matching 7 bases. The CDR3 is made up of 12 amino acids. The trim removed 3 bases at V and 9 bases at J, leaving 3 bases unmatched. Per the germline V gene, CDR1 is SGHTA and CDR2 is FQGTGA. CDR3 sequence reads: CASSFGQDTQYF. The CDR3 DNA reads TGTGCCAGCAGCTTCGGACAGGACACGCAGTATTTT.

On this clone: The germline gene is not matched at one end of the junction; a read error may be the cause. This chain connects TRBV10-2 to TRBJ2-3; 9 nucleotides line up with TRBD1. The CDR3 covers 14 residues. The germline V gene has CDR1 WSHSY and CDR2 SAAADI. The chain's CDR3 is CASSPGQGTDTQYF. For the CDR3, the DNA is TGCGCCAGCAGTCCGGGACAGGGCACGGATACGCAGTATTTT.

J is TRBJ2-1 and V is TRBV5-1; 11 nucleotides line up with TRBD2. CDR3 size: 15 residues. The ends lost 4 bases at V and 9 bases at J; junction bases unmatched: 9. CDR1 and CDR2 from the germline V gene are SGHRS and YFSETQ. CDR3 sequence (DNA): TGCGCCAGCAGCCCTGGGGGACTAGCGGTACTTGAGCAGTTCTTC. Translating it yields CASSPGGLAVLEQFF. Full variable domain (missing parts from reference TRBV5-1 and TRBJ2-1): KAGVTQTPRYLIKTRGQQVTLSCSPISGHRSVSWYQQTPGQGLQFLFEYFSETQRNKGNFPGRFSGRQFSNSRSEMNVSTLELGDSALYLCASSPGGLAVLEQFFGPGTRLTVL.

V is TRBV7-2 and J is TRBJ1-1; TRBD1 matches at 7 bases. Germline-derived CDR1 and CDR2 are SGHTA and FQGNSA. The V segment lost 3 bases and the J segment 1 base; nucleotides outside the gene matches: 5. The CDR3 runs 15 residues. The CDR3 spells CASSFTGAKNTEAFF. CDR3 coding DNA: TGTGCCAGCAGCTTCACAGGGGCGAAGAACACTGAAGCTTTCTTT. The complete variable domain, with remaining parts taken from reference TRBV7-2 and TRBJ1-1, reads GAGVSQSPSNKVTEKGKDVELRCDPISGHTALYWYRQSLGQGLEFLIYFQGNSAPDKSGLPSDRFSAERTGGSVSTLTIQRTQQEDSAVYLCASSFTGAKNTEAFFGQGTRLTVV.

This clone was seen a few times. The rearrangement joins TRBV10-3 to TRBJ2-7, with TRBD1 identical over 7 bases. This CDR3 has 14 residues. J was trimmed by 0 bases and V by 10 bases; bases with no gene match: 9. Germline V gives CDR1 ENHRY, CDR2 SYGVKD. The chain's CDR3 is CATFTGTDSYEQYF. CDR3 nucleotide sequence: TGTGCCACGTTCACCGGGACAGACTCCTACGAGCAGTACTTC.

V is TRBV2 and J is TRBJ1-6; TRBD1 matches 8 bases. The V gene's germline CDR1 is SNHLY and CDR2 FYNNEI. The J segment lost 8 bases and the V segment lost 9 bases, leaving 6 bases of the junction unmatched. CDR3 length: 13 amino acids. The CDR3 reads CASRDRTYSPLHF. Here the CDR3 DNA reads TGTGCCAGTAGGGACAGGACTTATTCACCCCTCCACTTT.

This clone came up a few times. The rearrangement uses TRBV5-1 and TRBJ1-2; D call uncertain. The CDR3 spans 14 residues. CDR1 is SGHRS and CDR2 is YFSETQ in the germline V gene. V shed 0 bases and J shed 0 bases, with 6 bases lying between them. In DNA, the CDR3 is TGCGCCAGCAGCTTGGTAACAGCTAACTATGGCTACACCTTC. Protein sequence: CASSLVTANYGYTF.

The V and J genes are TRBV4-3 and TRBJ2-5, with 7 bases matching TRBD2. J was trimmed by 4 bases and V by 0 bases; bases with no gene match: 8. The germline gives CDR1 LGHNA, CDR2 YSLEER. This CDR3 is 16 amino acids long. DNA of the CDR3: TGCGCCAGCAGCCAAGACATTCCGGGGGGACCAGAGACCCAGTACTTC. Translating it yields CASSQDIPGGPETQYF.

The chain links TRBV2 to TRBJ2-1; 12 bases are shared with TRBD2. Trimming cost V 9 bases and J 10 bases; bases outside gene matches: 10. Germline values: CDR1 SNHLY, CDR2 FYNNEI. CDR3 size: 14 residues. The CDR3 spells CASLGLAGHAEQFF. CDR3 nucleotides: TGTGCCAGTTTGGGACTAGCGGGCCACGCCGAGCAGTTCTTC.

On this clone itself: The junction does not match germline at one end; this may be a read error. The CDR3: CASSDEFWGRHF. The CDR3 DNA reads as TGTGCCAGCAGTGACGAGTTTTGGGGGCGGCACTTC. J is TRBJ2-7 and V is TRBV2, with D tentatively TRBD1 (6 bases). The CDR3 consists of 12 residues. CDR1 and CDR2 from the germline V gene are SNHLY and FYNNEI.

The CDR3 here is CASSPPAVNYGYTF. In DNA form, the CDR3 reads TGTGCCAGCAGCCCACCCGCAGTGAACTATGGCTACACCTTC. The rearrangement links TRBV5-6 to TRBJ1-2, with D unclear. Trimming left V 4 bases short and J 2 bases short, with 12 bases between. CDR1 and CDR2 from the germline V gene are SGHDT and YYEEEE. There are 14 residues in the CDR3.

The chain joins TRBV5-4 to TRBJ2-3, with a tentative D call TRBD2 (5 bases). V lost 4 bases to trimming and J lost 0 bases, with 9 bases between them. Germline V gives CDR1 SGHNT, CDR2 YYREEE (reference sequence). This CDR3 is built from 14 residues. CDR3: CASSQDSSTDTQYF. The CDR3 DNA is TGTGCCAGCAGCCAGGACTCTAGCACAGATACGCAGTATTTT.

In this sample, this clone turned up a few times. The chain employs TRBV7-2 and TRBJ1-5; tentatively, D is TRBD1 (6 bases). From germline, CDR1 is SGHTA and CDR2 FQGNSA. V was clipped by 3 bases and J by 6 bases, with 18 bases between them. This CDR3 comprises 16 residues. Here the CDR3 reads CASSFTGTSPPQPQHF. In DNA, the CDR3 is TGTGCCAGCAGCTTCACCGGGACAAGCCCCCCTCAGCCCCAGCATTTT.

The chain carries TRBV7-9 and TRBJ2-1; 8 bases align to TRBD1. The V segment lost 5 bases and the J segment 4 bases; nucleotides outside the gene matches: 10. The CDR3 is made up of 16 amino acids. CDR1 and CDR2 (germline): SEHNR, FQNEAQ (reference sequence). CDR3 nucleotides: TGTGCCAGCAGCCACCGGACAGGGTCAACTTACAATGAGCAGTTCTTC. It translates to CASSHRTGSTYNEQFF.

This clone was seen a single time. The CDR3 nucleotides are TGTGCCAGCAGGGGGGGGTTCGGGAGGGCTATTTACGAGCAGTACTTC. Amino acid sequence: CASRGGFGRAIYEQYF. V and J are TRBV11-2 and TRBJ2-7, with 8 bases matching TRBD2. The CDR3 is 16 amino acids. CDR1 is SGHAT, CDR2 FQNNGV, per germline. The trim removed 6 bases at V and 4 bases at J, leaving 14 bases unmatched.

To note about this clone: The same CDR3 also results from other DNA sequences found in this sample. The CDR3 reads CASSPGTGGEELFF. Written as DNA, the CDR3 is TGTGCCAGCTCACCAGGGACAGGGGGTGAGGAACTGTTTTTT. The chain carries TRBV18 and TRBJ1-4; 11 bases fit TRBD1. This CDR3 contains 14 residues. Trimming took 2 bases from V and 12 from J; bases not matched to a gene: 5. From germline, CDR1 is KGHSH and CDR2 LQKENI.

The V and J genes are TRBV29-1 and TRBJ1-5; tentatively, D is TRBD1 (5 bases). Germline CDR1 is SQVTM and CDR2 is ANQGSEA. Deletions cut 4 bases from V and 4 bases from J, with 11 bases between. CDR3 length equals 13 residues. This chain's CDR3 is CSVALGGNQPQHF. The CDR3 DNA reads TGCAGCGTTGCCTTGGGGGGGAATCAGCCCCAGCATTTT.